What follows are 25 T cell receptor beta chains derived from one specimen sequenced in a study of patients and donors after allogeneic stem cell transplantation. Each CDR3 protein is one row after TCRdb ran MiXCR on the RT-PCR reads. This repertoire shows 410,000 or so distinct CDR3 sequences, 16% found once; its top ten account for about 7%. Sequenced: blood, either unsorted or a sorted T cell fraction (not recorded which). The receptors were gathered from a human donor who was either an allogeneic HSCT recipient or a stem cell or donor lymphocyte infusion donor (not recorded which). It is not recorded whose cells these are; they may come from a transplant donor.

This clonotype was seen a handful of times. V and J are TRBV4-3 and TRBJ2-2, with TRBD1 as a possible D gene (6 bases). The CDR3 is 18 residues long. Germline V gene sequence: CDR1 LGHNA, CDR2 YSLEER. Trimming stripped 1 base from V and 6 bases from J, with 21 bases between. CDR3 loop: CASSQGSFSGQRSGELFF. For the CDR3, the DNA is TGCGCCAGCAGCCAAGGATCATTTTCAGGACAGAGATCCGGGGAGCTGTTTTTT.

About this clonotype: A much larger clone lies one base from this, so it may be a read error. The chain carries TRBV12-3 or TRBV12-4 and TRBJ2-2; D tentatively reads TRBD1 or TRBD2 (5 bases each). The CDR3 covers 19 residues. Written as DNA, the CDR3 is TGTGCCAGCAATTTAGCCTTGGGACGGAAGCTTAAGAACACCGGGGAGCTGTTTTTT. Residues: CASNLALGRKLKNTGELFF.

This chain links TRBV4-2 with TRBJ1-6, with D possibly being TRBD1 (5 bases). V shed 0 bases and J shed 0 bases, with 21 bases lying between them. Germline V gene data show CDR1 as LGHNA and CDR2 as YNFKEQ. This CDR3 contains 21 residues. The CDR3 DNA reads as TGTGCCAGCAGCCAAGATCGTGGGGCCAGAGTATTAAGCTCCTATAATTCACCCCTCCACTTT. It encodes CASSQDRGARVLSSYNSPLHF.

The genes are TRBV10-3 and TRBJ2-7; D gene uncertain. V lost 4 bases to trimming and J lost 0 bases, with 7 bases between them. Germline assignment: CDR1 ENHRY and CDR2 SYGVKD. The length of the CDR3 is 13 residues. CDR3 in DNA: TGTGCCATCAGTGGTTCCGACTCCTACGAGCAGTACTTC. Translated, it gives CAISGSDSYEQYF.

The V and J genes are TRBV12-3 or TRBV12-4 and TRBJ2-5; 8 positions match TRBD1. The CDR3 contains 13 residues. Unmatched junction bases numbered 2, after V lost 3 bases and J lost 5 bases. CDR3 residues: CASSFYRGETQYF. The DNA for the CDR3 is TGTGCCAGCAGTTTTTACAGGGGGGAGACCCAGTACTTC.

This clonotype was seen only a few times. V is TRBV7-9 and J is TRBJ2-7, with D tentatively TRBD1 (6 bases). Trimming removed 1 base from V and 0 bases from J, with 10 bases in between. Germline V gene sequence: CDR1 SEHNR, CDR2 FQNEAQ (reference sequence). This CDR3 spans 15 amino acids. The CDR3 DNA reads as TGTGCCAGCAGCTTAGTACCCAGGGGCTCCTACGAGCAGTACTTC. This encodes CASSLVPRGSYEQYF.

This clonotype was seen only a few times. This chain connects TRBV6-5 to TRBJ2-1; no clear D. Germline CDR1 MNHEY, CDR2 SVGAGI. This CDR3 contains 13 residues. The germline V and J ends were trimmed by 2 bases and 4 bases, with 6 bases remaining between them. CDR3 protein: CASSYRTYNEQFF. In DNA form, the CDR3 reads TGTGCCAGCAGTTACCGGACGTACAATGAGCAGTTCTTC.

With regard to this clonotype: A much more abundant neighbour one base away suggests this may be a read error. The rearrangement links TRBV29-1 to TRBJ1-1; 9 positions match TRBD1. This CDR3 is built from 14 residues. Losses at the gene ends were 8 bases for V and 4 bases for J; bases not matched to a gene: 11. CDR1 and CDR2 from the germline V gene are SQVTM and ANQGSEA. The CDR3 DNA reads TGCAGCATAGACAGGGGGTCGCTTGTCACTGAAGCTTTCTTT. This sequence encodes CSIDRGSLVTEAFF.

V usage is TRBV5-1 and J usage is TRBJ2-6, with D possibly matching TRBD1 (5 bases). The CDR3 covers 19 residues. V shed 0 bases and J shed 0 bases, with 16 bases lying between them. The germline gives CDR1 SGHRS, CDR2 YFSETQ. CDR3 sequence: CASSLAVRTSLSGANVLTF. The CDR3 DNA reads TGCGCCAGCAGCTTGGCCGTGAGGACATCGCTCTCTGGGGCCAACGTCCTGACTTTC.

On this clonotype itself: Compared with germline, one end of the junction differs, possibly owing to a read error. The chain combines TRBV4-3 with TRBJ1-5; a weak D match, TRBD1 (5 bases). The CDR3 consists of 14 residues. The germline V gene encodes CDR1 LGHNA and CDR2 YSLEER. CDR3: CASRQAVGDQPQHF. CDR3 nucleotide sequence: TGCGCCAGCAGACAAGCGGTGGGGGATCAGCCCCAGCATTTT.

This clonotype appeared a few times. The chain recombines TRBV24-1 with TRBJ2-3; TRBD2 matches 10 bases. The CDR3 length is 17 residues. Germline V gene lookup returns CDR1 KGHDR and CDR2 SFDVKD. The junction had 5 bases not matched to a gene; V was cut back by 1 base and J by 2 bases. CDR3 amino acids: CATSDFGLAGATDTQYF. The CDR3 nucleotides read TGTGCCACCAGTGATTTCGGCCTAGCGGGGGCCACAGATACGCAGTATTTT.

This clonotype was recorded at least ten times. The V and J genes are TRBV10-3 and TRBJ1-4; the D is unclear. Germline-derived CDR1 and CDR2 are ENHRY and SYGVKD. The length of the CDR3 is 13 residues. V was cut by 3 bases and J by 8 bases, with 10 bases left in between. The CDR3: CAISDGIGEKLFF. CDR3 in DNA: TGTGCCATCAGTGACGGGATTGGAGAAAAACTGTTTTTT.

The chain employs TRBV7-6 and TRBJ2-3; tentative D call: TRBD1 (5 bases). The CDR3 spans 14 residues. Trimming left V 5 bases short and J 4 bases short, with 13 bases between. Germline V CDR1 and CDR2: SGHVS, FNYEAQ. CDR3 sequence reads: CASSRGPWADTQYF. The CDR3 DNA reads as TGTGCCAGCAGCAGGGGCCCTTGGGCAGATACGCAGTATTTT.

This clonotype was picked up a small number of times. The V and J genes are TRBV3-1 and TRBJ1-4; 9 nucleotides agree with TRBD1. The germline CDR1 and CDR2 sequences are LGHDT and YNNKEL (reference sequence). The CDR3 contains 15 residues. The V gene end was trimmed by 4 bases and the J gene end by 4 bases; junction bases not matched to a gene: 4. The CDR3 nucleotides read TGTGCCAGCAGCCCTCGGACAGGGGTTAATGAAAAACTGTTTTTT. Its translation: CASSPRTGVNEKLFF.

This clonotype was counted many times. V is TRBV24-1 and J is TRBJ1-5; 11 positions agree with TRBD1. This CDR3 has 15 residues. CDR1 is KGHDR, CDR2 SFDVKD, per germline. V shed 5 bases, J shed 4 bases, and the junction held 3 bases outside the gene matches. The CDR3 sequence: CATSGGQGGNQPQHF. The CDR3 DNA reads TGTGCCACCAGTGGGGGACAGGGGGGAAATCAGCCCCAGCATTTT.

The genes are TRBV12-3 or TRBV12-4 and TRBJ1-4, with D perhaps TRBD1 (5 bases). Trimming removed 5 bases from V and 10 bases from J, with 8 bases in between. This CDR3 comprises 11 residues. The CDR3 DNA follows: TGTGCCAGCAGTGGGGGGAGAAAACTGTTTTTT. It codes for CASSGGRKLFF.

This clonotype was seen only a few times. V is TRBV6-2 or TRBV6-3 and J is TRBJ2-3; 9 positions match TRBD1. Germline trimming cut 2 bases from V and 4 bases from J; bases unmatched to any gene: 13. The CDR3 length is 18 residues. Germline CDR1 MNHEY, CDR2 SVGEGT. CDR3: CASSYRRRTGDYADTQYF. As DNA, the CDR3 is TGTGCCAGCAGTTACAGACGCAGGACAGGGGATTATGCAGATACGCAGTATTTT.

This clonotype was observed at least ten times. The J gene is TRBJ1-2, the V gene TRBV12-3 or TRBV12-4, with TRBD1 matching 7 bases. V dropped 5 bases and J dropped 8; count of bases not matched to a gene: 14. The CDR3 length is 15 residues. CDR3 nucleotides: TGTGCCAGCAGTCAGAGACAGGGAAGAGGAGAGGGCTACACCTTC. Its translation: CASSQRQGRGEGYTF.

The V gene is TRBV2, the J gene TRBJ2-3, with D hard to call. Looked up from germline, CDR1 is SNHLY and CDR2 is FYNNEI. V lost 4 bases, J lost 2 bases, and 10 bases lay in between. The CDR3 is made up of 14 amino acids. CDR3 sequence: CASSGPTVTDTQYF. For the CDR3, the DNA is TGTGCCAGCAGTGGTCCGACCGTCACAGATACGCAGTATTTT.

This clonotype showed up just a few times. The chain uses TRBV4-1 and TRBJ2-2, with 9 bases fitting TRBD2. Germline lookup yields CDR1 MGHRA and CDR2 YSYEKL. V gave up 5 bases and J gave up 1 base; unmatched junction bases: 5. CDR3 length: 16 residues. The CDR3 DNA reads TGCGCCAGCAGCACCCGGACTAGCGTGAACACCGGGGAGCTGTTTTTT. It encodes CASSTRTSVNTGELFF.

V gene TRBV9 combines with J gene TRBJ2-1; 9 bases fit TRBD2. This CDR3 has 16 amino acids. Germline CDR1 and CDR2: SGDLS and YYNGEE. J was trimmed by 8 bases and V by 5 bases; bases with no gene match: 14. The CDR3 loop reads CASSANLAGPGDEQFF. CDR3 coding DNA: TGTGCCAGCAGTGCAAACCTAGCGGGGCCCGGGGATGAGCAGTTCTTC.

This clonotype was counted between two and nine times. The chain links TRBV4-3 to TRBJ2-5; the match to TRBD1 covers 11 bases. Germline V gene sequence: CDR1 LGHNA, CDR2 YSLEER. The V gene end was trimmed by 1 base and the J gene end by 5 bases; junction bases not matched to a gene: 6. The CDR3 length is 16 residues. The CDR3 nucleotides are TGCGCCAGCAGCCAAGGGACAGGGGGCCGGGGGGAGACCCAGTACTTC. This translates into CASSQGTGGRGETQYF.

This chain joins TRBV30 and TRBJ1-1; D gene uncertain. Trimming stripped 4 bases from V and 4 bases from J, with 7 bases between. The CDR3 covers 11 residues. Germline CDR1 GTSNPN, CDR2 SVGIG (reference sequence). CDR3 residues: CAWTSRTEAFF. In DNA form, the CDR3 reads TGTGCCTGGACGTCGCGCACTGAAGCTTTCTTT. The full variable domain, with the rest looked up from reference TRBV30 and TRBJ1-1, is SQTIHQWPATLVQPVGSPLSLECTVEGTSNPNLYWYRQAAGRGLQLLFYSVGIGQISSEVPQNLSASRPQDRQFILSSKKLLLSDSGFYLCAWTSRTEAFFGQGTRLTVV.

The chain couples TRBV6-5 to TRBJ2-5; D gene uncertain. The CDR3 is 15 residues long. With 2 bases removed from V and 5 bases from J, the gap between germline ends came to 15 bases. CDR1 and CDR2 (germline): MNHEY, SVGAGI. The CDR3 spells CASSYVGPGGETQYF. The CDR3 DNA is TGTGCCAGCAGTTACGTGGGCCCGGGTGGGGAGACCCAGTACTTC.

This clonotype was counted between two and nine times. Here the CDR3 reads CASSYFEGTPQHF. The CDR3 nucleotides read TGTGCCAGCAGTTACTTCGAGGGCACGCCCCAGCATTTT. The V gene is TRBV6-6, the J gene TRBJ1-5, with D uncertain. There are 13 residues in the CDR3. Germline V gives CDR1 MNHNY, CDR2 SVGAGI (reference sequence). The V end lost 1 base, the J end lost 9 bases, and 10 bases lay between the germline ends.